This TCR beta chain was profiled in a study of cytomegalovirus exposure and HLA in healthy donors. Comment on this clone: Its antigen is currently unknown.

Study-wide findings and caveats: In a later analysis, a missense DCLRE1C variant was linked to TCR beta V- and J-gene trimming. In an earlier analysis, in roughly 580 donors, most V segments appeared productive either ~87% or ~30% of the time. The sole available immune exposure information was CMV serostatus.

Donors were nominally healthy when sampled, though unrecorded immune exposures were likely. The PCR employed 60 Vbeta primers together with 13 Jbeta primers. Data came from immunoSEQ multiplex PCR; TCRdb stores just in-frame clones and leaves some out. The repertoire holds 90,000 or so clones, with roughly 82% as singletons. The germline CDR1 and CDR2 sequences are SGHRS and YFSETQ. V shed 5 bases and J shed 8 bases, with 16 bases lying between them. The CDR3 is 14 amino acids. V and J are TRBV5-1 and TRBJ1-4; D unresolved. The clonotype was recovered from a man aged 30-40 years in good health and CMV-seropositive. The sequenced sample consisted of PBMCs. CDR3 DNA sequence: TGCGCCAGCAGACGGGATCCGATGGAAGAAAAACTGTTTTTT. Translating gives CASRRDPMEEKLFF.